This T cell receptor beta chain was found in a study of blood T cells in healthy people across ages. The CDR3 has 13 residues. The ends were cut back, 2 bases at V and 6 bases at J, with 8 bases in the middle. Per germline, CDR1 SGHNT and CDR2 YENEEA. A J-beta primer mix and a sample-barcoded 5' primer were used in a second PCR of about 7 to 12 cycles. TCRdb re-called the 5' RACE reads with MiXCR, one entry per CDR3 protein. The table records approximately 2,000,000 distinct CDR3 sequences, roughly two fifths of them present only once. The sequence was collected from a human donor in good health. The rearrangement joins TRBV11-3 to TRBJ1-5; D unclear. The sample consisted of blood. CDR3 loop: CASSLRSGQPQHF. As DNA, the CDR3 is TGTGCCAGCAGCTTACGGAGCGGTCAGCCCCAGCATTTT.